This T cell receptor beta chain is drawn from a study of control samples from healthy donors and cancer patients. Germline V CDR1 and CDR2: SQVTM, ANQGSEA. The ends were cut back, 4 bases at V and 0 bases at J, with 7 bases in the middle. CDR3 length: 13 residues. Measured with immunoSEQ multiplex PCR; TCRdb has only the in-frame clones, and not every one. The profile shows around 180,000 clones, about 90% of them singletons. The sequence was collected from a young woman in good health. Input material: blood. The chain employs TRBV29-1 and TRBJ1-3; unclear D gene. The CDR3 spells CSVVAPSGNTIYF. For the CDR3, the DNA is TGCAGCGTTGTGGCCCCCTCTGGAAACACCATATATTTT.